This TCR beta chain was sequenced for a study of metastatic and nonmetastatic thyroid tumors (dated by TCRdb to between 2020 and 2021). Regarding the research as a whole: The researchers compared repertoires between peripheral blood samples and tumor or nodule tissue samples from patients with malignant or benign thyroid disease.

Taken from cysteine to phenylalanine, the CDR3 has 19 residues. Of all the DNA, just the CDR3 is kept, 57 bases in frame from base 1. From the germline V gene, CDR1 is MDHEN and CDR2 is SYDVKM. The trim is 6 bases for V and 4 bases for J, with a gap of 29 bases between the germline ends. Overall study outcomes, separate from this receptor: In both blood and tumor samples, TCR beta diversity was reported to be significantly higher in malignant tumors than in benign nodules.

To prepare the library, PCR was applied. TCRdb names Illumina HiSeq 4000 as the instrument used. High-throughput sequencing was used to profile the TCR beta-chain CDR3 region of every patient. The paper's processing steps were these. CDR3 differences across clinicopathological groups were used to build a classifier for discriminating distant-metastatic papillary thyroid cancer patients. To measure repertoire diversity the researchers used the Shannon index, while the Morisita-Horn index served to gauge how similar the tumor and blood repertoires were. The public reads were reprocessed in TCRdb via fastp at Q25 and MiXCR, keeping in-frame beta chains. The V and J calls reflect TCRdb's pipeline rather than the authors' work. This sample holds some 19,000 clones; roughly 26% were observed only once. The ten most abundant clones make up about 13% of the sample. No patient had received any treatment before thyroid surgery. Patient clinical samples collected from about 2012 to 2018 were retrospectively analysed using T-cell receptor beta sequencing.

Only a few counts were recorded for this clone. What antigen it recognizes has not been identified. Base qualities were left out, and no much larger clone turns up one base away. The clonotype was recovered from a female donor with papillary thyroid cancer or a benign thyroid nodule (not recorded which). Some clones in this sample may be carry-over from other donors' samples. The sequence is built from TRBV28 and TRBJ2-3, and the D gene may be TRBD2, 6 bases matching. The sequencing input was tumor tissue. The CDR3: CASRAASRGVAEWADTQYF. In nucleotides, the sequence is TGTGCCAGCAGAGCAGCCTCCCGCGGGGTAGCGGAATGGGCAGATACGCAGTATTTT.